Listed here is a single T cell receptor (beta chain). At least ten counts were recorded for this clonotype. The antigen it recognizes is unknown. No much larger clone exists at a distance of one base, and base qualities are not known. The sample originates from a study of T cells after yellow fever vaccination (dated by TCRdb to between 2017 and 2020). General notes on the study: The SMART-Seq v4 Ultra Low Input RNA kit was used to prepare libraries from fractions with low cell numbers. Bulk PBMC replicates and cell subsets were isolated from blood drawn at multiple timepoints before and after both primary and secondary immunization. To follow T-cell clones before and after primary and booster YFV17D yellow fever vaccination, bulk TCR alpha and beta repertoires were sequenced over time. Two healthy male donors, one aged 18 to 30 and one aged 30 to 40 years, were included in the cohort.

What the research found in general, with its limitations: A small fraction of clonotypes showed up in both the CD4 and CD8 compartments, probably as a result of convergent recombination. Compared with the primary T-cell response, the secondary T-cell response was weaker but faster, peaking on day 5 rather than day 15. Because only a couple of donors were included in the study, the extent to which the findings can be generalized is limited. Most clones expanded after primary vaccination (around 96% of CD4 and 70% to 90% of CD8) were re-detected after the booster, suggesting that broad memory maintenance occurred. FACS-sorted repertoires could contain abundant contaminating clonotypes from the bulk population, so computational filtering was required.

Sample treatment or condition, as interpreted from the label and publication: live attenuated yellow fever vaccine strain. A standard Ficoll-Paque protocol was used to isolate PBMCs from peripheral blood. Dynabeads CD4 and CD8 positive selection kits were used to isolate CD4 and CD8 T-cell fractions. RNA was extracted with TriZol from bulk PBMCs, CD4 and CD8 fractions, and dextramer-positive and dextramer-negative fractions. This sample was sequenced with an Illumina NovaSeq 6000. TCR cDNA was synthesized by 5'RACE template switching, through which a universal primer site and unique molecular identifiers were introduced. Priming of cDNA synthesis was performed from both the TCR alpha and TCR beta constant segments. Two PCR steps were used to amplify libraries, with sample barcodes and sequencing adapters being added in the second step. Sequencing of libraries was done on Illumina HiSeq 2500 (2x100 bp) or NovaSeq (2x150 bp). As for how the authors treated the data: Reads were demultiplexed and collapsed into UMI consensus sequences with MIGEC, and V(D)J alignment was performed with MiXCR. Vaccine-responding clonotypes were defined with edgeR using replicate PBMC samples, requiring FDR below 0.01 and a log2 fold change above 5 up to day 15. Each bulk clonotype received a CD4 or CD8 identity based on whether the sequenced CD4 or CD8 repertoire contained that clonotype at higher abundance. TCRdb ran its own pipeline on the public reads, namely fastp trimming at Q25 and MiXCR clone calling, and kept in-frame beta chains. Records with the same CDR3 protein are collapsed into one entry carrying the most frequent genes and DNA. TCRdb, not the authors, supplied the V and J calls. For this sample the table gives some 290,000 distinct CDR3 sequences, of which over 8.5% were detected only once. The ten biggest clones cover about 3.5% of the sample.

The TCR comes from a man aged 18-30 years who received the YFV17D yellow fever vaccine. The sample consisted of CD4+ T cells sorted from PBMCs, taken 45 days after the yellow fever booster vaccination.

The CDR3 reads as follows: CASSMPGTGVLGNQPQHF. The DNA sequence is given as TGTGCCAGTAGTATGCCCGGGACAGGGGTGTTGGGCAATCAGCCCCAGCATTTT. Rearrangement joined TRBV19 to TRBJ1-5; 10 central bases correspond to TRBD1. The CDR3 runs 18 residues from the cysteine to the phenylalanine. Only CDR3 DNA remains: 54 bases, in frame from the first base. In the germline V gene (reference sequence), CDR1 corresponds to LNHDA and CDR2 to SQIVND. V is pruned by 3 bases and J by 2 bases, leaving 10 bases of the junction without a gene match.